This T cell receptor beta chain was captured by sequencing in a study of blood T cell repertoires in COVID-19. Using immunoSEQ multiplex PCR, the repertoire was profiled, and TCRdb retains in-frame clones only, with some absent. The sample contains 250,000 or so clones, roughly 84% of which appear only once. This CDR3 has 13 amino acids. V was pared by 6 bases and J by 7 bases, with 7 bases of the junction left unmatched. Sequencing was performed on peripheral blood. V is TRBV12-3 or TRBV12-4 and J is TRBJ1-2; 8 nucleotides line up with TRBD1. The TCR originated in a woman in her forties who had recovered from COVID-19. Written as DNA, the CDR3 is TGTGCCAGCAGCTCTGGACAGGGAGCTGGCTACACCTTC. It translates to CASSSGQGAGYTF.